The sequence of this TCR beta chain was determined in a study of blood T cell repertoires in COVID-19. Turning to the study itself: Samples of COVID-19 (acute and convalescent) were obtained from the United States, Italy and Spain. T cells, B-cell-depleted T cells, or PBMCs provided the cDNA or gDNA that served as material.

Per the study methods: Estimation of nucleated cell counts relied on the amplification of reference gene primers. Repertoires were generated with immunoSEQ multiplex PCR, while TCRdb's copy carries only in-frame clones and drops some. V, J and clone size reflect that table, while D and trimming were determined from the DNA. The profile shows some 260,000 clones, 70% to 85% of them singletons. Germline CDR1 reads KGHSH; CDR2 reads LQKENI. The CDR3 spans 15 residues. V was clipped by 6 bases and J by 8 bases; unmatched bases: 11. The sample comprised peripheral blood. The receptor was isolated from a man at least 80 years old with acute or convalescent COVID-19. V and J are TRBV18 and TRBJ1-4, with TRBD1 identical over 8 bases. CDR3 amino acids: CASSAEDRGREKLFF. CDR3 bases: TGTGCCAGCTCCGCGGAAGACAGGGGCAGGGAAAAACTGTTTTTT.